This TCR beta chain is from a study of cytomegalovirus exposure and HLA in healthy donors. Findings of the study overall: Later on, an analysis tied 15,000 to 20,000 TCR beta sequences to HLA alleles at 0.05 false discovery rate. In a later analysis, a missense DCLRE1C variant was linked to TCR beta V- and J-gene trimming. Data from an earlier analysis indicated that most TCR beta V segments were productive either about 90% or about 30% of the time. Despite most TCR sequences being rare, some public TCRs occurred in many donors.

Amplification used 60 Vbeta primers and 13 Jbeta primers. The method was immunoSEQ multiplex PCR; TCRdb's version includes in-frame clones alone and lacks a portion of them. Altogether over 150,000 clones are present, about 70% being singletons, with the ten largest covering 3.5% to 5.5%. V was shortened by 5 bases and J by 1 base, with 11 bases between the two germline ends. This CDR3 comprises 14 residues. Per germline, CDR1 MNHNS and CDR2 SASEGT. This clone was recorded a few times. The antigen is undetermined. The receptor was derived from a young woman in good health and CMV-seropositive. The J gene is TRBJ1-1, the V gene TRBV6-1, with D tentatively TRBD1 (6 bases). The sample consisted of PBMCs. The CDR3 region has the DNA TGTGCCAGCAGTTGGACAGTGGCGAACACTGAAGCTTTCTTT. Amino acids: CASSWTVANTEAFF.